Listed below are T cell receptor beta chains from one sample, sequenced in a study of T cells in Graves' hyperthyroidism and ophthalmopathy. MiXCR was run by TCRdb on the multiplex PCR reads, yielding one entry per CDR3 protein. The sample records around 350,000 distinct CDR3 sequences, over 10% being singletons. The sequencing sample was made of blood. These receptors all come from a woman younger than 35 with Graves' hyperthyroidism. CDR3s include the opening cysteine and the closing phenylalanine or tryptophan. D genes are given only for firm matches. Not every row has a clone size; where given, it reads once, few, many or a size class.

J gene,V gene,D gene,clone size,CDR3 length,CDR3 DNA,CDR3 protein
TRBJ1-1,TRBV3-1,NA,many,14,TGTGCCAGCAGCCAAGCTTCCAGGAACACTGAAGCTTTCTTT,CASSQASRNTEAFF
TRBJ1-4,TRBV6-1,TRBD1,NA,16,TGTGCCAGCATCCCGGGACAGGGTCCTGATAATGAAAAACTGTTTTTT,CASIPGQGPDNEKLFF
TRBJ1-1,TRBV13,NA,many,12,TGTGCCAGCAGTTTGCTAGAGACTGAAGCTTTCTTT,CASSLLETEAFF
TRBJ2-2,TRBV30,NA,NA,16,TGTGCCTGGAGTCCGGGGGACACTTCGAACACCGGGGAGCTGTTTTTT,CAWSPGDTSNTGELFF
TRBJ2-1,TRBV30,NA,few,15,TGTGCCTGGAGTCCGGGACTGGGGAGCTACAATGAGCAGTTCTTC,CAWSPGLGSYNEQFF
TRBJ1-1,TRBV11-2,TRBD1,many,15,TGTGCCAGCAGCTGGGCAGGGGGAGTGGGCACTGAAGCTTTCTTT,CASSWAGGVGTEAFF
TRBJ1-2,TRBV5-5,NA,many,13,TGTGCCAGCAGCGCTGCGTGGGAATATGGCTACACCTTC,CASSAAWEYGYTF
TRBJ2-1,TRBV19,NA,once,15,TGTGCCAGTAGCGGGCCGCCGAGCTCCTACAATGAGCAGTTCTTC,CASSGPPSSYNEQFF
TRBJ1-6,TRBV30,NA,many,14,TGTGCCTGGAGTGTGGGGGGCTCCAATTCACCCCTCCACTTT,CAWSVGGSNSPLHF
TRBJ2-7,TRBV6-1,TRBD2,few,12,TGTGCCGCCGGGACTAGCCTCTACGAGCAGTACTTC,CAAGTSLYEQYF
TRBJ1-5,TRBV6-6,NA,many,15,TGTGCCAGCAGTTACGCACAGTTTAGCAATCAGCCCCAGCATTTT,CASSYAQFSNQPQHF
TRBJ2-3,TRBV20-1,TRBD2,many,14,TGCAGTGCTAGAGATGGACTAGCGACAGATACGCAGTATTTT,CSARDGLATDTQYF
TRBJ2-2,TRBV6-2/TRBV6-3,NA,NA,14,TGTGCCAGCAGTATGTATCGCGGGGACGGGGAGCTGTTTTTT,CASSMYRGDGELFF
TRBJ1-2,TRBV27,NA,once,14,TGTGCCAGCAGTTACCGAGCAGGGAACTATGGCTACACCTTC,CASSYRAGNYGYTF
TRBJ1-4,TRBV18,NA,NA,14,TGTGCCAGCTCAGCGGACAGAAACAATGAAAAACTGTTTTTT,CASSADRNNEKLFF
TRBJ2-7,TRBV3-1,TRBD1,NA,16,TGTGCCAGCAGCCTCGCGCTAGGGACAGGCCTTAACGAGCAGTACTTC,CASSLALGTGLNEQYF
TRBJ1-5,TRBV6-1,TRBD1,many,14,TGTGCCAGCGGGGGACAGGGGGCCAATCAGCCCCAGCATTTT,CASGGQGANQPQHF
TRBJ2-7,TRBV24-1,NA,many,15,TGTGCCACCAGTGATGAGGACCCAACAAACTCCGAGCAGTACTTC,CATSDEDPTNSEQYF
TRBJ2-2,TRBV11-2,NA,NA,17,TGTGCCAGCAGTTTAATTGGGGGCGGACCGAACACCGGGGAGCTGTTTTTT,CASSLIGGGPNTGELFF
TRBJ1-6,TRBV4-3,NA,NA,16,TGCGCCAGCAGCCAAGGCGGTAGCTCCTATAATTCACCCCTCCACTTT,CASSQGGSSYNSPLHF
TRBJ1-2,TRBV7-2,NA,many,14,TGTGCCAGCAGCTTAGTTTCAGAAAACTATGGCTACACCTTC,CASSLVSENYGYTF
TRBJ2-1,TRBV9,TRBD2,NA,13,TGTGCCAGCAGCCGGGGGGGGAACAGTGAGCAGTTCTTC,CASSRGGNSEQFF
TRBJ2-1,TRBV7-8,NA,medium-sized,14,TGTGCCAGCAGCCACGGAGAGGCCTACAATGAGCAGTTCTTC,CASSHGEAYNEQFF
TRBJ2-5,TRBV7-9,TRBD1,NA,14,TGTGCCAGCAGCTACAGGGGATGGGGGGAGACCCAGTACTTC,CASSYRGWGETQYF
TRBJ2-4,TRBV27,TRBD1,NA,15,TGTGCCAGCACAACCGGGACAGGGGGGAAAAACATTCAGTACTTC,CASTTGTGGKNIQYF
TRBJ1-2,TRBV5-6,NA,many,11,TGTGCCAGCAGCTTGGGACCCGGCTACACCTTC,CASSLGPGYTF
TRBJ2-7,TRBV6-1,NA,NA,15,TGTGCCAGCAGGGGTTCCGGGACGTCATCCTACGAGCAGTACTTC,CASRGSGTSSYEQYF
TRBJ2-7,TRBV4-2,NA,NA,14,TGTGCCAGCAGCCAGGCTCTTGGACTCTACGAGCAGTACTTC,CASSQALGLYEQYF
TRBJ1-6,TRBV11-2,NA,NA,15,TGTGCCAGCAGCCCTTCCTTCGGGGATAATTCACCCCTCCACTTT,CASSPSFGDNSPLHF
TRBJ2-5,TRBV2,NA,many,13,TGTGCCAGCAAGGTTTACTTCAAAGAGACCCAGTACTTC,CASKVYFKETQYF
TRBJ2-7,TRBV12-3/TRBV12-4,TRBD2,many,13,TGTGCCAGCAGTGTAGCGGGGGCCTACGAGCAGTACTTC,CASSVAGAYEQYF
TRBJ1-2,TRBV14,TRBD1,NA,14,TGTGCCAGCAGCCAAGGACAGGGGAACTATGGCTACACCTTC,CASSQGQGNYGYTF
TRBJ1-1,TRBV11-2,NA,many,13,TGTGCCAGCAGCTTGGCCCGGGGGACTGAAGCTTTCTTT,CASSLARGTEAFF